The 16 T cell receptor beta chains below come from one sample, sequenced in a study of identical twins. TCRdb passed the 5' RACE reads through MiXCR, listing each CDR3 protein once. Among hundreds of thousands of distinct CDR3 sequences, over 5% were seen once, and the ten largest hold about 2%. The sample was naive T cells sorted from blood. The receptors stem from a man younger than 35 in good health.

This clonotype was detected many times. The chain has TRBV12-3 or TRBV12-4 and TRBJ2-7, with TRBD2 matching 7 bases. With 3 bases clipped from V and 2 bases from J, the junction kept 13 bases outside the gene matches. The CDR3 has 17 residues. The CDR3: CASSFKREYPAAYEQYV. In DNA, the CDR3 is TGTGCCAGCAGTTTCAAGCGGGAATACCCTGCGGCCTACGAGCAGTACGTC.

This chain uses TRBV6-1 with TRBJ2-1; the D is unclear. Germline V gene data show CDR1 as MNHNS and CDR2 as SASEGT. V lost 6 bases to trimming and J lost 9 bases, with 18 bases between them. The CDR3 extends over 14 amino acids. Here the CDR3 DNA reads TGTGCCAGCAGGCCTAGGTTTAAGTCACTTGAGCAGTTCTTC. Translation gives CASRPRFKSLEQFF.

CDR3 nucleotide sequence: TGCAGCGTCGGACCCCGGAGGGGTCCCGAGCAGTACTTC. As protein: CSVGPRRGPEQYF. The V and J genes are TRBV29-1 and TRBJ2-7; tentative D call: TRBD2 (6 bases). Trimming removed 6 bases at V and 6 bases at J, with 18 bases between. CDR1 SQVTM and CDR2 ANQGSEA come from the germline V gene. The CDR3 spans 13 residues.

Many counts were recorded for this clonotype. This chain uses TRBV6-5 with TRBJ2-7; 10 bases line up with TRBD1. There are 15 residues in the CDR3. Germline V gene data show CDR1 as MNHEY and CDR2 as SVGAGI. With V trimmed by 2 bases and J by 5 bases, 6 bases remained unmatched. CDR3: CASSYSPGTGDEQYF. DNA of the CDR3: TGTGCCAGCAGTTACAGTCCCGGGACAGGGGACGAGCAGTACTTC.

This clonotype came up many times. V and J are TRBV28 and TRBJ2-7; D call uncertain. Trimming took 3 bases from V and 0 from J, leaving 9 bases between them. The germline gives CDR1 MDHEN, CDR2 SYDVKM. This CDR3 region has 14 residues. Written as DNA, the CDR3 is TGTGCCAGCAGTTTTACTCGTTACTCCTACGAGCAGTACTTC. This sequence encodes CASSFTRYSYEQYF.

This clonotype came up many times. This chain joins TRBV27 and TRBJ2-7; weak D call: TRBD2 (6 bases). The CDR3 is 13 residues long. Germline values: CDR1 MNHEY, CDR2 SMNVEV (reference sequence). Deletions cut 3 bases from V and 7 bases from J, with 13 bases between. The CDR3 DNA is TGTGCCAGCAGTTTGTTATCCGGGACTGAGCAGTACTTC. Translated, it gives CASSLLSGTEQYF.

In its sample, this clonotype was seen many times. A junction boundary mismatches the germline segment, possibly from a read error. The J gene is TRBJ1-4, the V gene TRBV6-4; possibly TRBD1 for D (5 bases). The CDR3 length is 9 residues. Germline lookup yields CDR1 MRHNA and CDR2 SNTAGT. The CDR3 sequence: CASDGTGSF. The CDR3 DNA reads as TGTGCCAGCGACGGGACGGGGTCATTT.

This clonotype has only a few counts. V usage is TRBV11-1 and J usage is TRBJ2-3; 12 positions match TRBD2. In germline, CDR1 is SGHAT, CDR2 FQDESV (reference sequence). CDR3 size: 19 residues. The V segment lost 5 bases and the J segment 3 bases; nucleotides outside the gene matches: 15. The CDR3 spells CASSPKYPTSGSGTDTQYF. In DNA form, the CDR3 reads TGTGCCAGCAGCCCAAAGTACCCGACTAGCGGGAGTGGTACAGATACGCAGTATTTT.

CDR3 nucleotide sequence: TGTGCCAGCAGCTTAGGGTCCGGCCCATCCGAGAAGACCCAGTACTTC. As protein: CASSLGSGPSEKTQYF. J is TRBJ2-5 and V is TRBV7-3; D is ambiguous. The CDR3 totals 16 residues. The V and J ends lost 2 bases and 6 bases respectively, with 19 bases between them. The germline V gene encodes CDR1 SGHTA and CDR2 FQGTGA.

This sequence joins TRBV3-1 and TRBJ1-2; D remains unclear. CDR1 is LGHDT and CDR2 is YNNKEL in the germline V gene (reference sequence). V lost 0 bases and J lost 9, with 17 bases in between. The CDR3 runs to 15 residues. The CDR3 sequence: CASSQDLVGHRRYTF. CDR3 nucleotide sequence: TGTGCCAGCAGCCAAGATTTAGTAGGTCATCGTCGCTACACCTTC.

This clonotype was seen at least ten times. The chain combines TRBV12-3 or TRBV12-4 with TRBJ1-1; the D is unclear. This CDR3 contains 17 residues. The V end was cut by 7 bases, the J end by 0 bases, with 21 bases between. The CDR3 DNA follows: TGTGCCAGCATCTACCGAGCGGAGACTTACATGAACACTGAAGCTTTCTTT. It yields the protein CASIYRAETYMNTEAFF.

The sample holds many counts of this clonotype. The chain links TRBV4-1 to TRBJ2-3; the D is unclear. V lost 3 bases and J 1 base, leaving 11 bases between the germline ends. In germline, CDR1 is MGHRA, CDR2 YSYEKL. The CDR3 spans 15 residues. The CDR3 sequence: CASSHQPGGTDTQYF. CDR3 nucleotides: TGCGCCAGCAGCCACCAACCTGGGGGCACAGATACGCAGTATTTT.

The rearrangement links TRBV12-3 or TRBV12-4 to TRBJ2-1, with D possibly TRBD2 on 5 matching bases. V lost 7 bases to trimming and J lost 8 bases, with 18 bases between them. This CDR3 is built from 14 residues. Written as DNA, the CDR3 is TGTGCCAGCACCTATCTGACCGGGCGGGATGAGCAGTTCTTC. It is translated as CASTYLTGRDEQFF.

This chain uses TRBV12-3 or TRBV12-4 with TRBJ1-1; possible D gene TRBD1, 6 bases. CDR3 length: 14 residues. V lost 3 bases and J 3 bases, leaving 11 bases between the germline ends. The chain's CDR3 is CASSFGGADTEAFF. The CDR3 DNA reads TGTGCCAGCAGTTTTGGGGGGGCCGACACTGAAGCTTTCTTT.

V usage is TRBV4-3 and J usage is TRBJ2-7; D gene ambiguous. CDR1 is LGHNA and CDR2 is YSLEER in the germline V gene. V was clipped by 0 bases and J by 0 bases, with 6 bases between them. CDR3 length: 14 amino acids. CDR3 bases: TGCGCCAGCAGCCAAGAAGAAAGCTCCTACGAGCAGTACTTC. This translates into CASSQEESSYEQYF.

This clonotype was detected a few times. The CDR3, as DNA: TGTGCCAGCAGCCGTCCCGGGACAGGACCGCTAGCCAAAAACATTCAGTACTTC. It specifies CASSRPGTGPLAKNIQYF. This sequence joins TRBV11-2 and TRBJ2-4, with 8 bases lining up with TRBD1. V was clipped by 5 bases and J by 0 bases; unmatched bases: 12. Germline CDR1 and CDR2: SGHAT and FQNNGV. The length of the CDR3 is 18 residues.